This entry lists 20 T cell receptor beta chains sequenced from one sample in a study of blood T cell repertoires in COVID-19. Assay: immunoSEQ multiplex PCR; the TCRdb copy retains only in-frame clones and omits some. The sample has about 220,000 clones, roughly four fifths seen once. The sample taken for sequencing was peripheral blood. Receptors were obtained from a woman aged 55-70 years with acute or convalescent COVID-19.

This chain uses TRBV5-4 with TRBJ2-5; perhaps TRBD1 as D (5 bases). The CDR3 loop spans 14 amino acids. Germline loops: CDR1 SGHNT, CDR2 YYREEE (reference sequence). Trimming stripped 4 bases from V and 0 bases from J, with 10 bases between. This chain's CDR3 is CASSPDTDQETQYF. CDR3 DNA: TGTGCCAGCAGCCCGGACACGGACCAAGAGACCCAGTACTTC.

The V and J genes are TRBV19 and TRBJ1-4; 8 bases are shared with TRBD1. The CDR3 contains 16 residues. In germline, CDR1 is LNHDA, CDR2 SQIVND (reference sequence). The junction had 11 bases not matched to a gene; V was cut back by 11 bases and J by 0 bases. The CDR3 sequence is CAAKDRATATNEKLFF. The CDR3 DNA is TGTGCCGCGAAGGACAGGGCGACCGCAACTAATGAAAAACTGTTTTTT.

The chain joins TRBV6-5 to TRBJ1-5, with 7 bases aligning to TRBD1. Losses at the gene ends were 7 bases for V and 4 bases for J; bases not matched to a gene: 7. This CDR3 has 14 amino acids. Germline V lookup: CDR1 MNHEY, CDR2 SVGAGI. CDR3 in DNA: TGTGCCAGCATCGCCGGGACAGCAAATCAGCCCCAGCATTTT. This encodes CASIAGTANQPQHF.

The chain carries TRBV6-5 and TRBJ2-7, with TRBD2 matching over 7 bases. The CDR3 consists of 12 residues. Germline V gene sequence: CDR1 MNHEY, CDR2 SVGAGI. The V segment lost 7 bases and the J segment 2 bases; nucleotides outside the gene matches: 2. The CDR3 coding sequence is TGTGCCAGCAATCGGGGGGCCTACGAGCAGTACTTC. As protein: CASNRGAYEQYF.

This clone has just a few counts. A junction boundary mismatches the germline segment, possibly from a read error. This sequence joins TRBV2 and TRBJ1-1; the match to TRBD1 covers 8 bases. The CDR3 spans 16 residues. Germline CDR1 SNHLY, CDR2 FYNNEI. The CDR3 DNA reads TGTGCCAGCAGCGCGGACAGGGTGGGGGTGAATACTGAAGCTTTCTTT. It codes for CASSADRVGVNTEAFF.

This clone has ten or more counts. The gene calls are TRBV2 and TRBJ2-1; 9 bases align to TRBD2. CDR1 is SNHLY, CDR2 FYNNEI, per germline. This CDR3 has 17 residues. J was trimmed by 7 bases and V by 3 bases; bases with no gene match: 13. The CDR3 nucleotides read TGTGCCAGCAGTGATATAGCTATTAGCGGGGGCCCTAATGAGCAGTTCTTC. As protein: CASSDIAISGGPNEQFF.

V gene TRBV4-1 combines with J gene TRBJ1-2; weak D call: TRBD1 (6 bases). Trimming left V 1 base short and J 4 bases short, with 13 bases between. The CDR3 loop spans 15 amino acids. The germline V gene has CDR1 MGHRA and CDR2 YSYEKL. In nucleotides, the CDR3 is TGCGCCAGCAGCCAAGTTGGGGGCGAGGGCTATGGCTACACCTTC. This translates into CASSQVGGEGYGYTF.

The chain carries TRBV7-2 and TRBJ2-5; 8 positions agree with TRBD2. The germline V gene has CDR1 SGHTA and CDR2 FQGNSA. V was pared by 4 bases and J by 4 bases, with 8 bases of the junction left unmatched. This CDR3 comprises 15 residues. This chain's CDR3 is CASSSPSGTRETQYF. Written as DNA, the CDR3 is TGTGCCAGCAGCTCACCATCCGGGACTAGAGAGACCCAGTACTTC.

This clone occurred once. The V and J genes are TRBV5-1 and TRBJ1-4, with 7 bases lining up with TRBD1. In germline, CDR1 is SGHRS, CDR2 YFSETQ. Unmatched junction bases numbered 15, after V lost 5 bases and J lost 5 bases. The CDR3 is 17 amino acids. The CDR3 loop reads CASRPGLPGTANEKLFF. CDR3 nucleotide sequence: TGCGCCAGCAGACCTGGCCTCCCCGGGACAGCAAATGAAAAACTGTTTTTT.

The rearrangement uses TRBV9 and TRBJ2-5; a weak D match, TRBD2 (6 bases). This CDR3 region has 15 residues. CDR1 and CDR2 from the germline V gene are SGDLS and YYNGEE. The V end was cut by 2 bases, the J end by 1 base, with 12 bases between. CDR3 loop: CASSVGGAGQETQYF. Here the CDR3 DNA reads TGTGCCAGCAGCGTCGGGGGAGCCGGCCAAGAGACCCAGTACTTC.

This clone was counted ten times or more. The chain has TRBV9 and TRBJ1-1, with 8 nucleotides matching TRBD1. V gave up 6 bases and J gave up 1 base; unmatched junction bases: 2. The CDR3 is made up of 13 amino acids. The germline V gene has CDR1 SGDLS and CDR2 YYNGEE. Here the CDR3 reads CASTGTGNTEAFF. The CDR3 nucleotides read TGTGCCAGCACCGGGACAGGGAACACTGAAGCTTTCTTT.

This clone was observed a handful of times. The same CDR3 can be traced to other DNA sequences in this sample. This rearrangement joins TRBV7-9 to TRBJ1-4; 9 bases match TRBD1. This CDR3 has 14 residues. J gave up 4 bases and V 3 bases, and 0 bases lay outside the gene matches. Germline lookup yields CDR1 SEHNR and CDR2 FQNEAQ (reference sequence). CDR3 nucleotides: TGTGCCAGCAGCTTGGGACAGGGTAATGAAAAACTGTTTTTT. Protein product: CASSLGQGNEKLFF.

J is TRBJ1-6 and V is TRBV20-1, with no clear D. The CDR3 is 14 amino acids. Germline CDR1 is DFQATT and CDR2 is SNEGSKA (reference sequence). V dropped 3 bases and J dropped 1 base, with 7 bases sitting between them. CDR3 in amino acids: CSASSGSYNSPLHF. For the CDR3, the DNA is TGCAGTGCTAGTTCGGGATCCTATAATTCACCCCTCCACTTT.

The CDR3 here is CASSQARDMISPLHF. The CDR3 DNA reads as TGCGCCAGCAGCCAGGCCCGGGACATGATTTCACCCCTCCACTTT. The chain joins TRBV4-1 to TRBJ1-6; weak D call: TRBD1 (6 bases). This CDR3 comprises 15 residues. V gave up 3 bases and J gave up 9 bases, with 15 bases separating them. Germline values: CDR1 MGHRA, CDR2 YSYEKL.

The V gene is TRBV20-1, the J gene TRBJ1-2; a weak D match, TRBD1 (5 bases). V was pared by 0 bases and J by 7 bases, with 6 bases between. Germline loops: CDR1 DFQATT, CDR2 SNEGSKA (reference sequence). This CDR3 contains 11 residues. In DNA form, the CDR3 reads TGCAGTGCTAGAGATCAGGGTGGCTACACCTTC. Its protein is CSARDQGGYTF.

This clone came up a few times. This CDR3 reads CASSIGTGKSETQYF. The CDR3, as DNA: TGTGCCAGTAGTATTGGGACAGGGAAAAGTGAGACCCAGTACTTC. The chain is built from TRBV19 and TRBJ2-5; 9 nucleotides agree with TRBD1. Germline V gives CDR1 LNHDA, CDR2 SQIVND (reference sequence). J gave up 5 bases and V 3 bases, and 7 bases lay outside the gene matches. The CDR3 consists of 15 residues.

V is TRBV9 and J is TRBJ2-1; tentatively, D is TRBD2 (6 bases). With 0 bases removed from V and 9 bases from J, the gap between germline ends came to 19 bases. There are 16 residues in the CDR3. The germline V gene has CDR1 SGDLS and CDR2 YYNGEE. In DNA, the CDR3 is TGTGCCAGCAGCGTAGGGGCGGCGGGATGGGCGAGTGAGCAGTTCTTC. As protein: CASSVGAAGWASEQFF.

In its sample, this clone was seen once. This sequence joins TRBV6-2 or TRBV6-3 and TRBJ1-1, with 7 positions matching TRBD1. CDR1 and CDR2 from the germline V gene are MNHEY and SVGEGT. This CDR3 comprises 12 residues. The J segment lost 5 bases and the V segment lost 5 bases, leaving 2 bases of the junction unmatched. CDR3 in amino acids: CASSKTGTEAFF. Written as DNA, the CDR3 is TGTGCCAGCAGTAAGACAGGGACTGAAGCTTTCTTT.

The chain couples TRBV7-3 to TRBJ1-4, with D perhaps matching TRBD1 (6 bases). Trimming stripped 2 bases from V and 4 bases from J, with 23 bases between. The CDR3 covers 19 residues. Germline loops: CDR1 SGHTA, CDR2 FQGTGA. CDR3 in DNA: TGTGCCAGCAGCTTATTTGACCCGAACCGGACAGCAGTTAATGAAAAACTGTTTTTT. Residues: CASSLFDPNRTAVNEKLFF.

The rearrangement links TRBV2 to TRBJ1-2; D possibly corresponds to TRBD1 (5 bases). Deletions cut 3 bases from V and 4 bases from J, with 9 bases between. This CDR3 is built from 13 residues. Germline CDR1 and CDR2: SNHLY and FYNNEI. The CDR3 here is CASSEQGTYGYTF. CDR3 DNA: TGTGCCAGCAGTGAGCAGGGTACCTATGGCTACACCTTC.